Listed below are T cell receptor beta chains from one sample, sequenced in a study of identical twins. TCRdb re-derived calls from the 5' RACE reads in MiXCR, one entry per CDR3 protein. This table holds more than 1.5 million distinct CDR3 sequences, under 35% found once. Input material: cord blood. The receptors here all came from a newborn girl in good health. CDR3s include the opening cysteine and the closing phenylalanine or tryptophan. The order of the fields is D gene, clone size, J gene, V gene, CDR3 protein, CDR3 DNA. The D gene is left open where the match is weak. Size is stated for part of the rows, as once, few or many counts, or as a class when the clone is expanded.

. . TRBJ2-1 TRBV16 CASSQFEFNEQFF TGTGCCAGCAGCCAATTTGAATTCAATGAGCAGTTCTTC
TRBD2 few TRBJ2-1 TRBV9 CASSVAGTSLSYNEQFF TGTGCCAGCAGCGTAGCTGGGACTAGCCTCTCCTACAATGAGCAGTTCTTC
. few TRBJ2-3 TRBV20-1 CSAKRQGSTDTQYF TGCAGTGCTAAACGCCAGGGAAGCACAGATACGCAGTATTTT
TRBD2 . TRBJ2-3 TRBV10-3 CAISEWLKASGRVGPSTDTQYF TGTGCCATCAGTGAGTGGTTGAAGGCTAGCGGGAGAGTGGGCCCTAGCACAGATACGCAGTATTTT
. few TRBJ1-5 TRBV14 CASSQEGFWWDQPQHF TGTGCCAGCAGCCAAGAGGGGTTCTGGTGGGATCAGCCCCAGCATTTT
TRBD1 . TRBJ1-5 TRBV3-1 CASSPDVRGQGNDQPQHF TGTGCCAGCAGCCCGGACGTCCGCGGACAGGGTAATGATCAGCCCCAGCATTTT
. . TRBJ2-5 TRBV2 CASIRTGGSSKETQYF TGCGCCAGCATTAGGACTGGCGGAAGTTCTAAAGAGACCCAGTACTTC
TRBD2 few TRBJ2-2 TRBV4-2 CASRAGETGELFF TGTGCCAGTAGAGCGGGAGAAACCGGGGAGCTGTTTTTT
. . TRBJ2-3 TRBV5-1 CASSLEVGTTTDTQYF TGCGCCAGCAGCTTGGAGGTGGGGACCACCACAGATACGCAGTATTTT
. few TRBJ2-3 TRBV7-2 CASSSSIQPNTDRQYF TGTGCCAGCAGCTCTTCCATCCAGCCGAACACAGATAGGCAGTATTTT
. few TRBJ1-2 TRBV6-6 CASKIGTHNYGYTF TGTGCCAGCAAAATCGGGACGCATAACTATGGCTACACCTTC
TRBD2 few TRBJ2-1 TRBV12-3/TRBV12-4 CASSSGYYNEQFF TGTGCCAGCTCTAGCGGGTACTACAATGAGCAGTTCTTC
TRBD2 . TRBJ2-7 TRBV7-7 CASAVQRGYEQYF TGTGCTAGCGCGGTGCAGCGGGGGTACGAGCAGTACTTC
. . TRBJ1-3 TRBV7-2 CASSLRFSGNTIYF TGTGCCAGCAGCTTACGGTTCTCTGGAAACACCATATATTTT
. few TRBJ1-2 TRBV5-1 CASSLTSGWGNYGYTF TGCGCCAGCAGCTTGACGTCAGGGTGGGGGAACTATGGCTACACCTTC
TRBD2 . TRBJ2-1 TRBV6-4 CASSGLAGGGDEQFF TGTGCCAGCAGCGGACTAGCGGGAGGTGGGGATGAGCAGTTCTTC